The count of the clone carrying this T cell receptor beta chain is one. Its antigen is not known. The data were taken from a study of cytomegalovirus exposure and HLA in healthy donors. Study outcomes and limitations: The investigators catalogued 150 to 200 TCR beta chains as cytomegalovirus-associated.

The CDR3 is 15 residues long. Germline values: CDR1 SGHNT, CDR2 YYREEE (reference sequence). Trimming at V came to 4 bases and at J to 3 bases, leaving 8 bases not matched to a gene. Vbeta (60) and Jbeta (13) primers were used in the PCR. Profiled with immunoSEQ multiplex PCR; TCRdb holds only in-frame clones, not every one. The repertoire includes 100,000 to 150,000 clones, 55% to 75% of them detected once, and 8% to 8.5% sits in the top ten. This chain joins TRBV5-4 and TRBJ2-7; 9 bases line up with TRBD1. The TCR was taken from a woman aged 40 to 50 in good health and CMV-seropositive. The specimen sequenced was PBMCs. This CDR3 is CASSRWTGDVYEQYF. The CDR3 DNA reads TGTGCCAGCAGCCGATGGACAGGGGACGTCTACGAGCAGTACTTC.